This T cell receptor beta chain was recovered during a study of blood T cell repertoires in COVID-19. Study background: Collection of acute and convalescent COVID-19 samples took place in the United States, Italy and Spain.

V was trimmed by 2 bases and J by 1 base, leaving 9 bases between them. The CDR3 runs to 15 residues. Looked up from germline, CDR1 is ENHRY and CDR2 is SYGVKD. Methods used by the authors: Cell counts per sample came from amplifying reference gene primers. Repertoires were generated with immunoSEQ multiplex PCR, while TCRdb's copy carries only in-frame clones and drops some. V and J calls plus clone size are reproduced from that table; the DNA served to infer D and trimming. The sample lists around 150,000 clones; around 90% were seen once. This clone was seen a few times. This chain joins TRBV10-3 and TRBJ1-5; a possible D gene is TRBD1 (5 bases). The origin of this receptor is a man aged 60 to 75 with acute or convalescent COVID-19. The sample consisted of peripheral blood. The CDR3 region is CAISEGQKSNQPQHF. CDR3 coding DNA: TGTGCCATCAGTGAGGGACAAAAAAGCAATCAGCCCCAGCATTTT.